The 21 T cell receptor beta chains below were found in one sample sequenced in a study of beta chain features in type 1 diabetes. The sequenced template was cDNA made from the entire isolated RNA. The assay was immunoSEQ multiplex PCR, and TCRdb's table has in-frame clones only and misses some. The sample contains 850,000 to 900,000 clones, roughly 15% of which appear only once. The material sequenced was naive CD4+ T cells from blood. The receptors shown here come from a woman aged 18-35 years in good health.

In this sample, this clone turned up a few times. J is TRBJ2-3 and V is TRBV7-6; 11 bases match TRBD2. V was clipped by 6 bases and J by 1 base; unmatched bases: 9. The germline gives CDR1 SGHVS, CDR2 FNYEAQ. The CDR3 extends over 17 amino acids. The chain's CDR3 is CASSPGIAGGRTDTQYF. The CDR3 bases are TGTGCCAGCAGTCCCGGCATAGCGGGAGGGCGCACAGATACGCAGTATTTT.

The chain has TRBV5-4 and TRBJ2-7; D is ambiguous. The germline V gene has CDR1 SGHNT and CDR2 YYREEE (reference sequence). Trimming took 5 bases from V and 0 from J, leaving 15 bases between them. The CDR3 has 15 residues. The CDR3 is CASSSLAASSYEQYF. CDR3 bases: TGTGCCAGCAGTTCTTTAGCCGCGAGCTCCTACGAGCAGTACTTC.

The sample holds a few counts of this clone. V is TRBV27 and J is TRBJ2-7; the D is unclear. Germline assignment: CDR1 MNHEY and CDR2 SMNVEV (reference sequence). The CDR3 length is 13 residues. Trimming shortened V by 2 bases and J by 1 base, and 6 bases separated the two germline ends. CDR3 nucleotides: TGTGCCAGCAGTTTAGCGGTATCCTACGAGCAGTACTTC. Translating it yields CASSLAVSYEQYF.

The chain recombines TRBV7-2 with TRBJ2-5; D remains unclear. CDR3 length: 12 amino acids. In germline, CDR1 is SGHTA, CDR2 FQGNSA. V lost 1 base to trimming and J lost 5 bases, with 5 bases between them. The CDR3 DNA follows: TGTACCAGCAGCTTAGGTCGGGAGACCCAGTACTTC. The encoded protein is CTSSLGRETQYF.

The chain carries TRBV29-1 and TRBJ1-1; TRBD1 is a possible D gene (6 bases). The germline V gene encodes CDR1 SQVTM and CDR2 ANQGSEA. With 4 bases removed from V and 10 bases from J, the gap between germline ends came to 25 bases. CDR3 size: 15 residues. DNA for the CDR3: TGCAGCGTTGGAGGGGGGGGAACTCCCGGTCGTTTAGCTTTCTTT. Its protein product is CSVGGGGTPGRLAFF. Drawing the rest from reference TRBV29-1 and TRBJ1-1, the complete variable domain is SAVISQKPSRDICQRGTSLTIQCQVDSQVTMMFWYRQQPGQSLTLIATANQGSEATYESGFVIDKFPISRPNLTFSTLTVSNMSPEDSSIYLCSVGGGGTPGRLAFFGQGTRLTVV.

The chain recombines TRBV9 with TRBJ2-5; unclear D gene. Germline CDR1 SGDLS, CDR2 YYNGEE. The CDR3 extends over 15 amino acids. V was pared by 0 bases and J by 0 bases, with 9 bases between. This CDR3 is CASSVGTNYQETQYF. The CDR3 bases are TGTGCCAGCAGCGTAGGCACAAATTACCAAGAGACCCAGTACTTC.

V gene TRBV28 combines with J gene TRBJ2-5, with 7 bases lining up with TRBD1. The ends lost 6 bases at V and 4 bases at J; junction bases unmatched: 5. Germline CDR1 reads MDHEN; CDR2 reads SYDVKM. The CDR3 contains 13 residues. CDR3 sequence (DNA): TGTGCCAGCAGAGAGACAGGGAGAGAGACCCAGTACTTC. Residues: CASRETGRETQYF. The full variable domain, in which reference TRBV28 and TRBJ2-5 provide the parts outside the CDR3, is DVKVTQSSRYLVKRTGEKVFLECVQDMDHENMFWYRQDPGLGLRLIYFSYDVKMKEKGDIPEGYSVSREKKERFSLILESASTNQTSMYLCASRETGRETQYFGPGTRLLVL.

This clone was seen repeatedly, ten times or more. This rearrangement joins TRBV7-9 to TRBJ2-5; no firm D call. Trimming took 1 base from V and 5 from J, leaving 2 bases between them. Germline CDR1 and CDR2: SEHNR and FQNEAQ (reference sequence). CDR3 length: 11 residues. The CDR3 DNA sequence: TGTGCCAGCAGCTTAGATGAGACCCAGTACTTC. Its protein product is CASSLDETQYF. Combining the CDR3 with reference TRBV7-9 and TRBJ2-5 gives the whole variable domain DTGVSQNPRHKITKRGQNVTFRCDPISEHNRLYWYRQTLGQGPEFLTYFQNEAQLEKSRLLSDRFSAERPKGSFSTLEIQRTEQGDSAMYLCASSLDETQYFGPGTRLLVL.

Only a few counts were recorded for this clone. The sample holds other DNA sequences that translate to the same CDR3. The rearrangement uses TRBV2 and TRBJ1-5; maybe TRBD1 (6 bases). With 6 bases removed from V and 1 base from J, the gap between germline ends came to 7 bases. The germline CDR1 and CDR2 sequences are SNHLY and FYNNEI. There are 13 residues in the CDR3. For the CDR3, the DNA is TGTGCCAGCAGCAGGGGAAGCAATCAGCCCCAGCATTTT. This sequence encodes CASSRGSNQPQHF.

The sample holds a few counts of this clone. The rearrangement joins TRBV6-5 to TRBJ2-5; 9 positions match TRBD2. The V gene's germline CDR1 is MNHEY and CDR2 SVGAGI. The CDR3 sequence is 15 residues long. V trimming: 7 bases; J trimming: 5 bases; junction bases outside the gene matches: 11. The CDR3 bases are TGTGCCAGCAAACCGGGACTAGCTTCCATCGAGACCCAGTACTTC. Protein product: CASKPGLASIETQYF.

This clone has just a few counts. This chain's CDR3 is CASSQTTSGSKETQYF. As DNA, the CDR3 is TGTGCCAGCAGCCAAACGACTAGCGGGAGTAAAGAGACCCAGTACTTC. The chain couples TRBV14 to TRBJ2-5; 12 nucleotides line up with TRBD2. V lost 2 bases to trimming and J lost 3 bases; unmatched junction nucleotides: 4. CDR3 length: 16 amino acids. Germline V gene lookup returns CDR1 SGHDN and CDR2 FVKESK.

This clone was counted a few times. CDR3 residues: CASQTGDQPQHF. CDR3 bases: TGTGCCAGCCAGACAGGGGACCAGCCCCAGCATTTT. The chain recombines TRBV6-1 with TRBJ1-5; TRBD1 matches 8 bases. J lost 7 bases, V lost 8 bases, and 4 bases had no gene match. CDR1 is MNHNS and CDR2 is SASEGT in the germline V gene. This CDR3 has 12 residues.

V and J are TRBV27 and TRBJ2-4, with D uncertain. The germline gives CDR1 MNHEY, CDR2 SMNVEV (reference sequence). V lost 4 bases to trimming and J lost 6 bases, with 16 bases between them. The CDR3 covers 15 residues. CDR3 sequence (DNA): TGTGCCAGCAGTTCCCCCGGGTCTGGCGGAAACATTCAGTACTTC. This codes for CASSSPGSGGNIQYF.

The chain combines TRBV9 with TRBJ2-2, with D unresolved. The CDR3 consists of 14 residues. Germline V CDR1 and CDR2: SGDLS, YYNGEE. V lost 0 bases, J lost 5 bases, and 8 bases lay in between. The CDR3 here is CASSVDGFTGELFF. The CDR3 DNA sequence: TGTGCCAGCAGCGTAGACGGATTTACCGGGGAGCTGTTTTTT.

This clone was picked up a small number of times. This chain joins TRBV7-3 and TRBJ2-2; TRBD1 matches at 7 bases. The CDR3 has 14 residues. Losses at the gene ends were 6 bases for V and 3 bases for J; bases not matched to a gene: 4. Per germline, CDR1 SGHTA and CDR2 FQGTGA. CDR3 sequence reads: CASSPDRDTGELFF. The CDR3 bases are TGTGCCAGCAGTCCCGACAGGGACACCGGGGAGCTGTTTTTT.

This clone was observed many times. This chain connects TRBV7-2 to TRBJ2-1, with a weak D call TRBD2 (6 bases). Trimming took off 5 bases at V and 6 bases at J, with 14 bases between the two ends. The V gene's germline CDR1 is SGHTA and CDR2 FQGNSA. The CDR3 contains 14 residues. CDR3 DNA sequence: TGTGCCAGCAGCAGGGACTGGGAGACCAATGAGCAGTTCTTC. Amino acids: CASSRDWETNEQFF.

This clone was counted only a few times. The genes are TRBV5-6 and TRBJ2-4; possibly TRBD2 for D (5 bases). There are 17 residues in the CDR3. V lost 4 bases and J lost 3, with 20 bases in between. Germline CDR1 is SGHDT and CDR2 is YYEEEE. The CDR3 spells CASSRVGGSGGKNIQYF. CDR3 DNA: TGTGCCAGCAGCCGAGTCGGTGGGAGCGGAGGCAAAAACATTCAGTACTTC.

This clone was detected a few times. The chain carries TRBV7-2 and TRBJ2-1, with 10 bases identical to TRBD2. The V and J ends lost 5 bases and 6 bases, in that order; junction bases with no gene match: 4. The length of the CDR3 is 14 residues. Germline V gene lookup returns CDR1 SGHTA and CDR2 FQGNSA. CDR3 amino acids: CASSRRTSGNEQFF. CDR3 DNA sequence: TGTGCCAGCAGCCGTCGGACTAGCGGCAATGAGCAGTTCTTC.

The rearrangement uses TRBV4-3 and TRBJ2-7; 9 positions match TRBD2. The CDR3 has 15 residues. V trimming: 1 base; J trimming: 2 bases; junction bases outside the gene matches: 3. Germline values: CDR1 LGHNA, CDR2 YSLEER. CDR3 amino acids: CASSQASGRTYEQYF. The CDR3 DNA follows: TGCGCCAGCAGCCAAGCCAGCGGGAGGACCTACGAGCAGTACTTC.

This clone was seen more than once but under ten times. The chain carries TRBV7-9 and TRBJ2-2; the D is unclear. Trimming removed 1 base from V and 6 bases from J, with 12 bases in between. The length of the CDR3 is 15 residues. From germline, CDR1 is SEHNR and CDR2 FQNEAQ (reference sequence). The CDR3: CASSLDVVSAGELFF. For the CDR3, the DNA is TGTGCCAGCAGCTTAGATGTAGTCTCCGCCGGGGAGCTGTTTTTT.

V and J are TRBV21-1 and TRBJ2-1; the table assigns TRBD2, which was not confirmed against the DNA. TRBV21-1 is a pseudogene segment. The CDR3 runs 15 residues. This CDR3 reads CASSKSAPRHNEQFF. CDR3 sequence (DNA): TGTGCCAGCAGCAAAAGCGCCCCGCGCCACAATGAGCAGTTCTTC.